What follows are 31 T cell receptor beta chains derived from one specimen sequenced in a study of cytomegalovirus exposure and HLA in healthy donors. TCRdb's table, derived via immunoSEQ multiplex PCR, lists solely in-frame clones and lacks some. The sample lists some 170,000 clones, roughly 89% occurring once. Sequenced material: PBMCs. The source of these receptors is a woman between 25 and 40 years old in good health and CMV-seronegative.

The chain couples TRBV6-5 to TRBJ2-2; no reliable D call. This CDR3 has 13 residues. The V gene's germline CDR1 is MNHEY and CDR2 SVGAGI. The V gene lost 0 bases and the J gene lost 5 bases, with 4 bases spanning the gap. CDR3 sequence (DNA): TGTGCCAGCAGTTACTCCCAAACCGGGGAGCTGTTTTTT. Residues: CASSYSQTGELFF.

V is TRBV9 and J is TRBJ2-3; 10 bases line up with TRBD1. CDR1 and CDR2 from the germline V gene are SGDLS and YYNGEE. The CDR3 has 16 amino acids. The V segment lost 0 bases and the J segment 4 bases; nucleotides outside the gene matches: 5. The CDR3 nucleotides read TGTGCCAGCAGCGTAGAGGACAGGGGGTACTCAGATACGCAGTATTTT. Translating it yields CASSVEDRGYSDTQYF.

The chain carries TRBV4-1 and TRBJ2-7; perhaps TRBD2 as D (5 bases). Germline V gene sequence: CDR1 MGHRA, CDR2 YSYEKL. V was trimmed by 4 bases and J by 2 bases, leaving 12 bases between them. This CDR3 has 14 residues. For the CDR3, the DNA is TGCGCCAGCAGCCCAACTGAGGGCGCCTACGAGCAGTACTTC. It codes for CASSPTEGAYEQYF.

This clone came up a few times. This chain uses TRBV6-1 with TRBJ2-1; TRBD2 matches at 11 bases. This CDR3 is built from 15 residues. Germline V gene lookup returns CDR1 MNHNS and CDR2 SASEGT. V lost 7 bases and J lost 8; bases outside the gene matches: 10. The CDR3 coding sequence is TGTGCCAGCATGAATAGCGGGGGGGCCGCCCATGAGCAGTTCTTC. It encodes CASMNSGGAAHEQFF.

The chain couples TRBV4-2 to TRBJ1-4; 10 bases match TRBD1. V lost 6 bases, J lost 6 bases, and 4 bases stayed unmatched. The CDR3 runs to 14 residues. Germline V lookup: CDR1 LGHNA, CDR2 YNFKEQ. The CDR3 sequence is CASRRTGGYEKLFF. The CDR3 nucleotides read TGTGCCAGCAGGAGGACAGGGGGTTATGAAAAACTGTTTTTT.

J is TRBJ1-1 and V is TRBV14; D unclear. CDR1 and CDR2 from the germline V gene are SGHDN and FVKESK. The CDR3 sequence is 11 residues long. Trimming removed 1 base from V and 8 bases from J, with 5 bases in between. CDR3 sequence reads: CASSQGVEAFF. CDR3 sequence (DNA): TGTGCCAGCAGCCAAGGAGTCGAAGCTTTCTTT.

This rearrangement joins TRBV6-6 to TRBJ1-2, with D possibly matching TRBD1 (6 bases). Trimming removed 6 bases from V and 6 bases from J, with 14 bases in between. Germline V lookup: CDR1 MNHNY, CDR2 SVGAGI (reference sequence). The CDR3 is 13 residues long. CDR3 nucleotides: TGTGCCAGCAGCCTCCGGACAGCCGATGGCTACACCTTC. Its protein product is CASSLRTADGYTF.

The gene calls are TRBV7-8 and TRBJ1-1; D may be TRBD1 (5 bases). Trimming left V 6 bases short and J 4 bases short, with 12 bases between. The CDR3 runs 13 residues. Looked up from germline, CDR1 is SGHVS and CDR2 is FQNEAQ. CDR3 residues: CASRRDQSTEAFF. CDR3 DNA: TGTGCCAGCAGGCGGGACCAGTCCACTGAAGCTTTCTTT.

V and J are TRBV12-5 and TRBJ2-2, with D possibly being TRBD2 (6 bases). Germline lookup yields CDR1 LGHNT and CDR2 FRNRAP. The CDR3 totals 12 residues. Between the trimmed V and J ends, which lost 3 bases and 8 bases, there was a span of 7 bases. The CDR3 sequence is CASGFSGGELFF. The CDR3 nucleotides are TGTGCTAGTGGTTTCAGCGGGGGGGAGCTGTTTTTT.

Here the CDR3 reads CASSPGTGGNYEQYF. As DNA, the CDR3 is TGTGCCAGCTCACCGGGGACAGGGGGCAACTACGAGCAGTACTTC. This chain joins TRBV18 and TRBJ2-7; 12 positions agree with TRBD1. The CDR3 runs to 15 residues. The ends lost 3 bases at V and 3 bases at J; junction bases unmatched: 3. CDR1 and CDR2 (germline): KGHSH, LQKENI.

The chain has TRBV10-3 and TRBJ1-1; the match to TRBD1 covers 11 bases. Germline loops: CDR1 ENHRY, CDR2 SYGVKD. V lost 4 bases and J lost 6; bases outside the gene matches: 4. The CDR3 is 14 residues long. The CDR3 protein is CAISAGQGAAEAFF. The DNA for the CDR3 is TGTGCCATCAGTGCCGGACAGGGGGCGGCTGAAGCTTTCTTT.

This chain uses TRBV19 with TRBJ2-1; D uncertain. This CDR3 is 15 amino acids long. V lost 0 bases, J lost 0 bases, and 6 bases lay in between. CDR1 LNHDA and CDR2 SQIVND come from the germline V gene (reference sequence). The CDR3 bases are TGTGCCAGTAGTATAGAGAGAAGCTCCTACAATGAGCAGTTCTTC. Residues: CASSIERSSYNEQFF.

This chain joins TRBV6-1 and TRBJ1-2; D is ambiguous. The V gene lost 1 base and the J gene lost 8 bases, with 8 bases spanning the gap. The CDR3 is made up of 12 amino acids. Germline CDR1 is MNHNS and CDR2 is SASEGT. This chain's CDR3 is CASSEVRRGYTF. The CDR3 DNA is TGTGCCAGCAGTGAAGTAAGGAGAGGCTACACCTTC.

This chain uses TRBV30 with TRBJ2-1; 8 positions match TRBD1. This CDR3 has 14 residues. The germline gives CDR1 GTSNPN, CDR2 SVGIG (reference sequence). V lost 4 bases to trimming and J lost 0 bases; unmatched junction nucleotides: 2. CDR3 sequence: CAWKGTGSYNEQFF. The CDR3 region has the DNA TGTGCCTGGAAAGGGACAGGCTCCTACAATGAGCAGTTCTTC.

This clone was observed a single time. This chain uses TRBV5-1 with TRBJ1-4; TRBD1 matches at 7 bases. V gave up 0 bases and J gave up 6 bases; unmatched junction bases: 11. Germline V gives CDR1 SGHRS, CDR2 YFSETQ. The CDR3 runs 17 residues. The CDR3 sequence: CASSLGRGDREDEKLFF. For the CDR3, the DNA is TGCGCCAGCAGCTTGGGTCGGGGTGACAGGGAGGATGAAAAACTGTTTTTT.

This chain joins TRBV18 and TRBJ1-3, with D perhaps TRBD1 (6 bases). Germline CDR1 and CDR2: KGHSH and LQKENI. The CDR3 is made up of 15 amino acids. The V end lost 1 base, the J end lost 4 bases, and 11 bases lay between the germline ends. The CDR3 reads CASSPLQGGGNTIYF. The CDR3 DNA reads as TGTGCCAGCTCACCACTACAGGGTGGCGGAAACACCATATATTTT. The whole variable domain, filled in from reference TRBV18 and TRBJ1-3, reads NAGVMQNPRHLVRRRGQEARLRCSPMKGHSHVYWYRQLPEEGLKFMVYLQKENIIDESGMPKERFSAEFPKEGPSILRIQQVVRGDSAAYFCASSPLQGGGNTIYFGEGSWLTVV.

The chain uses TRBV6-1 and TRBJ2-7; D unresolved. Germline loops: CDR1 MNHNS, CDR2 SASEGT. This CDR3 comprises 13 residues. V was cut by 2 bases and J by 3 bases, with 8 bases left in between. CDR3 loop: CASSESRYYEQYF. Here the CDR3 DNA reads TGTGCCAGCAGTGAAAGCAGGTACTACGAGCAGTACTTC.

This rearrangement joins TRBV5-4 to TRBJ1-1, with 9 bases matching TRBD1. Germline assignment: CDR1 SGHNT and CDR2 YYREEE (reference sequence). V gave up 5 bases and J gave up 6 bases; unmatched junction bases: 20. The CDR3 has 18 residues. In DNA, the CDR3 is TGTGCCAGCAGTGGACTACAGGGGGCGTTTATAGGGACGGCTGAAGCTTTCTTT. Amino acid sequence: CASSGLQGAFIGTAEAFF.

The V gene is TRBV5-1, the J gene TRBJ2-3, with a weak D call TRBD1 (5 bases). V lost 2 bases and J lost 1, with 14 bases in between. This CDR3 has 16 residues. From germline, CDR1 is SGHRS and CDR2 YFSETQ. The CDR3 sequence: CASSFLQGQGTDTQYF. The CDR3 coding sequence is TGCGCCAGCAGCTTCTTGCAGGGCCAGGGCACAGATACGCAGTATTTT. Full variable domain (outside the CDR3, taken from reference TRBV5-1 and TRBJ2-3): KAGVTQTPRYLIKTRGQQVTLSCSPISGHRSVSWYQQTPGQGLQFLFEYFSETQRNKGNFPGRFSGRQFSNSRSEMNVSTLELGDSALYLCASSFLQGQGTDTQYFGPGTRLTVL.

The CDR3 DNA follows: TGTGCCAGCAGCTTAGCTTTCGGACAGCCGAGACGGGAAGAAAAACTGTTTTTT. This gives the protein CASSLAFGQPRREEKLFF. The chain combines TRBV7-9 with TRBJ1-4; D perhaps matches TRBD1 (6 bases). CDR1 SEHNR and CDR2 FQNEAQ come from the germline V gene (reference sequence). The CDR3 length is 18 residues. Trimming left V 0 bases short and J 8 bases short, with 22 bases between. The full variable domain, in which reference TRBV7-9 and TRBJ1-4 provide the parts outside the CDR3, is DTGVSQNPRHKITKRGQNVTFRCDPISEHNRLYWYRQTLGQGPEFLTYFQNEAQLEKSRLLSDRFSAERPKGSFSTLEIQRTEQGDSAMYLCASSLAFGQPRREEKLFFGSGTQLSVL.

The chain links TRBV6-5 to TRBJ1-2; TRBD1 aligns across 9 bases. With V trimmed by 2 bases and J by 6 bases, 10 bases remained unmatched. CDR3 length: 16 residues. Germline V gene lookup returns CDR1 MNHEY and CDR2 SVGAGI. CDR3: CASSYNRDRAGNGYTF. The CDR3, as DNA: TGTGCCAGCAGTTACAACCGGGACAGGGCTGGGAATGGCTACACCTTC.

This chain joins TRBV21-1 and TRBJ2-5; the table's TRBD2 call for D was not verified on the DNA. TRBV21-1 is recorded as a pseudogene. CDR3 length: 24 amino acids. DNA for the CDR3: TGTGCCAGCAGCAACAAAATGCCCCCTTCGACTAGCGGGGGGCATCATAACATTCAAGAGACCCAGTACTTC. Encoded protein: CASSNKMPPSTSGGHHNIQETQYF.

The chain employs TRBV10-1 and TRBJ2-2; D unresolved. Per germline, CDR1 WNHNN and CDR2 SYGVQD (reference sequence). V gave up 3 bases and J gave up 3 bases, with 8 bases separating them. There are 14 residues in the CDR3. The DNA of the CDR3 is TGCGCCAGCAGTGAAGAACAGTACACCGGGGAGCTGTTTTTT. It encodes CASSEEQYTGELFF.

This rearrangement joins TRBV7-9 to TRBJ1-1, with D perhaps matching TRBD1 (6 bases). The CDR3 runs 17 residues. Deletions cut 5 bases from V and 3 bases from J, with 22 bases between. Looked up from germline, CDR1 is SEHNR and CDR2 is FQNEAQ (reference sequence). The CDR3 DNA sequence: TGTGCCAGCAGCCTCCCATGGGGGCCTCAAGGGGACACTGAAGCTTTCTTT. It codes for CASSLPWGPQGDTEAFF.

This clone was counted a single time. The chain joins TRBV14 to TRBJ2-7; TRBD1 might be the D (6 bases). This CDR3 region has 14 residues. CDR1 SGHDN and CDR2 FVKESK come from the germline V gene. V lost 6 bases, J lost 3 bases, and 15 bases lay in between. CDR3 bases: TGTGCCAGCAGACCCTCAGGGGTGCTCTACGAGCAGTACTTC. Translated, it gives CASRPSGVLYEQYF.

The V call is TRBV6-5, the J call TRBJ1-6, with a tentative D call TRBD1 (6 bases). Germline V gene sequence: CDR1 MNHEY, CDR2 SVGAGI. The CDR3 is made up of 14 amino acids. The V end was cut by 6 bases, the J end by 8 bases, with 14 bases between. The CDR3 spells CASRRVQGYSPLHF. The CDR3 DNA follows: TGTGCCAGCAGAAGGGTACAGGGTTATTCACCCCTCCACTTT.

The V call is TRBV2, the J call TRBJ1-5; 8 nucleotides agree with TRBD1. After removal of 0 bases from V and 5 bases from J, the junction contained 6 bases not matched to a gene. The CDR3 covers 16 residues. Germline V lookup: CDR1 SNHLY, CDR2 FYNNEI. CDR3 DNA sequence: TGTGCCAGCAGTGAAGCCCTGGACAGGGCGGATCAGCCCCAGCATTTT. Translating it yields CASSEALDRADQPQHF. Full variable domain (remainder filled in from reference TRBV2 and TRBJ1-5): EPEVTQTPSHQVTQMGQEVILRCVPISNHLYFYWYRQILGQKVEFLVSFYNNEISEKSEIFDDQFSVERPDGSNFTLKIRSTKLEDSAMYFCASSEALDRADQPQHFGDGTRLSIL.

The chain recombines TRBV15 with TRBJ2-1, with 12 bases lining up with TRBD2. From germline, CDR1 is LNHNV and CDR2 YYDKDF (reference sequence). Trimming cost V 5 bases and J 4 bases; bases outside gene matches: 3. The length of the CDR3 is 15 residues. CDR3 residues: CATSRGTSGYNEQFF. CDR3 coding DNA: TGTGCCACCAGCCGCGGGACTAGCGGGTACAATGAGCAGTTCTTC.

This chain joins TRBV2 and TRBJ1-1; possibly TRBD1 for D (6 bases). Trimming shortened V by 6 bases and J by 8 bases, and 13 bases separated the two germline ends. CDR1 and CDR2 from the germline V gene are SNHLY and FYNNEI. The CDR3 runs 12 residues. The CDR3 is CASSRGNIEAFF. In DNA form, the CDR3 reads TGTGCCAGCAGCAGGGGCAATATAGAAGCTTTCTTT. The variable domain in full, completed from reference TRBV2 and TRBJ1-1, reads EPEVTQTPSHQVTQMGQEVILRCVPISNHLYFYWYRQILGQKVEFLVSFYNNEISEKSEIFDDQFSVERPDGSNFTLKIRSTKLEDSAMYFCASSRGNIEAFFGQGTRLTVV.

The chain joins TRBV29-1 to TRBJ2-5; D might be TRBD2 (6 bases). The CDR3 extends over 17 amino acids. Germline CDR1 SQVTM, CDR2 ANQGSEA. The V and J ends lost 2 bases and 1 base respectively, with 20 bases between them. The CDR3 bases are TGCAGCGTTGAAAAAACGGTGGCGGGGAGAACCCAAGAGACCCAGTACTTC. Protein product: CSVEKTVAGRTQETQYF.

This sequence joins TRBV6-6 and TRBJ1-1; 7 bases are a match to TRBD1. Germline loops: CDR1 MNHNY, CDR2 SVGAGI (reference sequence). V shed 2 bases, J shed 0 bases, and the junction held 6 bases outside the gene matches. This CDR3 is built from 16 residues. In DNA form, the CDR3 reads TGTGCCAGCAGTTACGGGGGGACAGACATGAACACTGAAGCTTTCTTT. It encodes CASSYGGTDMNTEAFF.